The 10 T cell receptor beta chains listed next were all sequenced from one sample in a study of shared clonotypes between healthy human individuals (TCRdb year 2020). The receptor library was made with the immunoSEQ multiplex PCR assay. The clones in this table, taken by TCRdb from immuneACCESS, are in-frame only. Not every clone is retained; where verified, under half of the shortfall comes from an unresolved V gene, and the cause of the rest is unknown. For this sample there are hundreds of thousands of clones; approximately 96% appear just once. The ten largest clones take up roughly 0.12% of the sample. CD8 naive samples were CD45RO-negative cells positively selected for CCR7, giving a CD45RA+CCR7+ population that excluded TemRA cells. What was sequenced was naive CD8+ T cells sorted from blood. The sample's cell subset or site label, decoded: CD45RA+CCR7+. The receptors were sampled from a woman aged 25 to 39 in good health.

This rearrangement joins TRBV6-5 to TRBJ2-7; perhaps D is TRBD1 or TRBD2 (6 bases each). The germline V gene has CDR1 MNHEY and CDR2 SVGAGI. The CDR3 sequence is 16 residues long. Trimming cost V 0 bases and J 2 bases, with 14 bases left between them. Here the CDR3 reads CASSYSGGGPAYEQYF. For the CDR3, the DNA is TGTGCCAGCAGTTACTCGGGTGGGGGGCCGGCCTACGAGCAGTACTTC.

The rearrangement links TRBV10-3 to TRBJ2-7, with 11 nucleotides matching TRBD2. The CDR3 totals 15 residues. J gave up 4 bases and V 1 base, and 3 bases lay outside the gene matches. Germline values: CDR1 ENHRY, CDR2 SYGVKD. CDR3 sequence (DNA): TGTGCCATCAGTGAGTTGACTAGCGGGAATTACGAGCAGTACTTC. This codes for CAISELTSGNYEQYF.

CDR3 sequence (DNA): TGTGCCAGCAGTCCCGGACAGGAGACCTACGAGCAGTACTTC. Its translation is CASSPGQETYEQYF. V and J are TRBV6-5 and TRBJ2-7; 7 bases fit TRBD1. Trimming cost V 5 bases and J 2 bases; bases outside gene matches: 6. The CDR3 has 14 amino acids. CDR1 MNHEY and CDR2 SVGAGI come from the germline V gene.

The rearrangement uses TRBV27 and TRBJ2-5; D not resolved. The CDR3 totals 17 residues. V lost 3 bases, J lost 7 bases, and 24 bases lay in between. Looked up from germline, CDR1 is MNHEY and CDR2 is SMNVEV (reference sequence). The CDR3 loop is CASSFSIGLYEMGTQYF. The CDR3, as DNA: TGTGCCAGCAGTTTCTCGATTGGTCTCTACGAAATGGGGACCCAGTACTTC.

This clone was seen only once. The CDR3 loop reads CASSQGTSPQQFF. DNA of the CDR3: TGCGCCAGCAGCCAGGGTACCTCACCTCAGCAGTTCTTC. The chain has TRBV4-1 and TRBJ2-1; unclear D gene. V dropped 3 bases and J dropped 11 bases, with 14 bases sitting between them. The CDR3 length is 13 residues. Looked up from germline, CDR1 is MGHRA and CDR2 is YSYEKL.

CDR3 sequence reads: CASSQDGALNQPQHF. The CDR3 DNA is TGCGCCAGCAGCCAAGATGGCGCTCTTAATCAGCCCCAGCATTTT. The chain uses TRBV4-1 and TRBJ1-5; D remains unclear. CDR3 length: 15 residues. Trimming removed 0 bases at V and 4 bases at J, with 10 bases between. Germline V lookup: CDR1 MGHRA, CDR2 YSYEKL.

The chain is built from TRBV7-6 and TRBJ2-1, with D unclear. The V and J ends lost 2 bases and 7 bases respectively, with 9 bases between them. This CDR3 region has 13 residues. The germline gives CDR1 SGHVS, CDR2 FNYEAQ. The DNA for the CDR3 is TGTGCCAGCAGCTTATTATACCGGAATGAGCAGTTCTTC. Amino acid sequence: CASSLLYRNEQFF.

The chain is built from TRBV5-1 and TRBJ1-2; weak D call: TRBD1 (5 bases). From germline, CDR1 is SGHRS and CDR2 YFSETQ. The CDR3 sequence is 13 residues long. The V gene lost 0 bases and the J gene lost 8 bases, with 11 bases spanning the gap. CDR3 coding DNA: TGCGCCAGCAGCTTGGAGTTGGGGGGAGGCTACACCTTC. It translates to CASSLELGGGYTF.

This clone was recorded only once. This chain links TRBV28 with TRBJ2-1, with TRBD2 as a possible D gene (5 bases). Germline CDR1 and CDR2: MDHEN and SYDVKM. The V end lost 1 base, the J end lost 0 bases, and 10 bases lay between the germline ends. This CDR3 is built from 16 residues. In DNA, the CDR3 is TGTGCCAGCAGTTTATTCGTAGGGAGCTCCTACAATGAGCAGTTCTTC. Translating gives CASSLFVGSSYNEQFF.

The genes are TRBV28 and TRBJ2-2; 13 bases align to TRBD2. This CDR3 comprises 16 residues. Germline V CDR1 and CDR2: MDHEN, SYDVKM. V lost 8 bases and J lost 7; bases outside the gene matches: 10. CDR3 amino acids: CASRVGLAGVDGELFF. The CDR3 DNA reads as TGTGCCAGCCGAGTCGGACTAGCGGGAGTAGACGGGGAGCTGTTTTTT.